The sequence of this TCR beta chain was determined in a study of PD-1 blockade in classical Hodgkin lymphoma. Study outcomes and limitations: TCR diversity at baseline was reported to be reduced in newly diagnosed patients relative to healthy donors. Only CD4+ TCR diversity, not CD8+, had risen significantly by C4D1.

TCRdb's table, derived via immunoSEQ multiplex PCR, lists solely in-frame clones and lacks some. Of about 46,000 clones in the sample, around three quarters were seen once. A word on this clone: What it binds is not known.

CDR1 is SGDLS, CDR2 YYNGEE, per germline. The CDR3 extends over 11 amino acids. Trimming shortened V by 4 bases and J by 10 bases, and 9 bases separated the two germline ends. Relapses following autologous stem cell transplantation were seen in all patients, with brentuximab vedotin exposure varying. Relapsed/refractory classical Hodgkin lymphoma patients had complete, partial or progressive responses. The chain carries TRBV9 and TRBJ2-1; D may match TRBD1 or TRBD2 (5 bases each). Sequencing used peripheral blood mononuclear cells (PBMCs), obtained before the second cycle of nivolumab. This sequence was found in a human donor with classical Hodgkin lymphoma. The CDR3 is CASSLGTEQFF. CDR3 bases: TGTGCCAGCAGCCTAGGGACGGAGCAGTTCTTC.